Following are 26 T cell receptor beta chains from one sample sequenced in a study of cytomegalovirus exposure and HLA in healthy donors. TCRdb keeps only in-frame clones here, not all; method: immunoSEQ multiplex PCR. Of 200,000 to 300,000 clones listed, 80% to 95% are singletons. The source material was PBMCs. The receptors come from a woman aged 30 to 39 in good health and CMV-seronegative.

The J gene is TRBJ2-1, the V gene TRBV27; D not certain. CDR3 length equals 13 residues. Germline V gene lookup returns CDR1 MNHEY and CDR2 SMNVEV (reference sequence). V lost 5 bases, J lost 7 bases, and 12 bases lay in between. The CDR3 sequence: CASSPRTENEQFF. In nucleotides, the CDR3 is TGTGCCAGCAGTCCGCGGACGGAGAATGAGCAGTTCTTC.

The gene calls are TRBV27 and TRBJ2-5; 8 nucleotides line up with TRBD2. The V segment lost 6 bases and the J segment 4 bases; nucleotides outside the gene matches: 4. CDR3 length: 13 residues. Germline-derived CDR1 and CDR2 are MNHEY and SMNVEV (reference sequence). CDR3 protein: CASSRSGRETQYF. In nucleotides, the CDR3 is TGTGCCAGCAGCAGAAGCGGGAGAGAGACCCAGTACTTC.

The chain employs TRBV29-1 and TRBJ2-7; 9 bases align to TRBD1. Trimming removed 2 bases from V and 2 bases from J; junction bases left unmatched: 10. Germline V lookup: CDR1 SQVTM, CDR2 ANQGSEA. CDR3 size: 16 residues. The DNA of the CDR3 is TGCAGCGTTGAAACCGAGGGACAGGGTATAACCTACGAGCAGTACTTC. Translation gives CSVETEGQGITYEQYF.

The V and J genes are TRBV28 and TRBJ2-1, with 9 bases that match TRBD2. The CDR3 consists of 14 residues. Germline lookup yields CDR1 MDHEN and CDR2 SYDVKM. Trimming cost V 4 bases and J 7 bases; bases outside gene matches: 5. CDR3 bases: TGTGCCAGCAGTTCTACTAGCGGGTGGAATGAGCAGTTCTTC. This gives the protein CASSSTSGWNEQFF.

J is TRBJ2-2 and V is TRBV30, with D perhaps matching TRBD1 or TRBD2 (5 bases each). This CDR3 has 12 amino acids. Germline V CDR1 and CDR2: GTSNPN, SVGIG (reference sequence). The ends were cut back, 4 bases at V and 3 bases at J, with 6 bases in the middle. The CDR3 sequence is CAWMGDTGELFF. The CDR3 nucleotides are TGTGCCTGGATGGGGGACACCGGGGAGCTGTTTTTT.

The chain combines TRBV9 with TRBJ2-2; 8 bases match TRBD2. J lost 0 bases, V lost 0 bases, and 1 base had no gene match. Germline-derived CDR1 and CDR2 are SGDLS and YYNGEE. CDR3 length: 16 amino acids. This CDR3 is CASSVERGTNTGELFF. The DNA of the CDR3 is TGTGCCAGCAGCGTAGAGCGGGGGACGAACACCGGGGAGCTGTTTTTT.

This clone was detected a few times. This chain links TRBV6-5 with TRBJ1-2; 10 bases are a match to TRBD1. The CDR3 extends over 16 amino acids. V shed 0 bases, J shed 7 bases, and the junction held 8 bases outside the gene matches. Per germline, CDR1 MNHEY and CDR2 SVGAGI. Written as DNA, the CDR3 is TGTGCCAGCAGTTACTCACAACGACAGGGGGCAGGTGGCTACACCTTC. Its translation: CASSYSQRQGAGGYTF.

This clone was picked up one time. The genes are TRBV7-8 and TRBJ2-2, with no clear D. The CDR3 runs to 15 residues. Between the trimmed V and J ends, which lost 3 bases and 5 bases, there was a span of 13 bases. Germline V gene sequence: CDR1 SGHVS, CDR2 FQNEAQ. This chain's CDR3 is CASSFKTGGTGELFF. CDR3 nucleotides: TGTGCCAGCAGCTTTAAGACCGGTGGGACCGGGGAGCTGTTTTTT.

The chain recombines TRBV27 with TRBJ2-5; D not resolved. Germline V gene data show CDR1 as MNHEY and CDR2 as SMNVEV (reference sequence). Trimming cost V 2 bases and J 0 bases, with 7 bases left between them. This CDR3 comprises 14 residues. CDR3 in amino acids: CASSLQGYQETQYF. In nucleotides, the CDR3 is TGTGCCAGCAGTTTACAAGGGTACCAAGAGACCCAGTACTTC.

This clone was seen a handful of times. The chain joins TRBV7-7 to TRBJ2-7; 11 nucleotides agree with TRBD2. The CDR3 has 14 amino acids. CDR1 is SSHAT, CDR2 FNYEAQ, per germline (reference sequence). With 5 bases clipped from V and 5 bases from J, the junction kept 5 bases outside the gene matches. CDR3 in DNA: TGTGCCAGCAGCCCCACTAGCGGGAGAGACGAGCAGTACTTC. Protein: CASSPTSGRDEQYF.

This clone was observed once. The chain is built from TRBV4-3 and TRBJ2-5; D possibly corresponds to TRBD2 (6 bases). Germline lookup yields CDR1 LGHNA and CDR2 YSLEER. CDR3 size: 16 residues. V lost 4 bases to trimming and J lost 1 base, with 16 bases between them. The CDR3 region is CASSPRTSTVQETQYF. The CDR3 DNA reads TGCGCCAGCAGCCCCCGCACTAGCACAGTCCAAGAGACCCAGTACTTC.

This chain connects TRBV6-5 to TRBJ2-2, with D uncertain. The CDR3 has 13 amino acids. From germline, CDR1 is MNHEY and CDR2 SVGAGI. V was pared by 6 bases and J by 1 base, with 6 bases between. CDR3 residues: CASRRQNTGELFF. DNA of the CDR3: TGTGCCAGCAGGCGGCAGAACACCGGGGAGCTGTTTTTT.

The V gene is TRBV6-1, the J gene TRBJ2-4; no firm D call. Germline V lookup: CDR1 MNHNS, CDR2 SASEGT. The ends were cut back, 8 bases at V and 9 bases at J, with 11 bases in the middle. The CDR3 extends over 11 amino acids. The chain's CDR3 is CASALISIQYF. The CDR3 DNA reads TGTGCCAGCGCCTTGATCAGCATTCAGTACTTC.

The rearrangement links TRBV29-1 to TRBJ2-1; no reliable D call. CDR1 and CDR2 from the germline V gene are SQVTM and ANQGSEA. Trimming left V 5 bases short and J 8 bases short, with 13 bases between. The CDR3 is made up of 12 amino acids. CDR3 in DNA: TGCAGCGTTTTTCGGATGGCCGATGAGCAGTTCTTC. Its translation is CSVFRMADEQFF.

This chain connects TRBV7-2 to TRBJ2-7, with D possibly being TRBD1 (5 bases). Trimming cost V 3 bases and J 2 bases, with 11 bases left between them. The V gene's germline CDR1 is SGHTA and CDR2 FQGNSA. The CDR3 consists of 14 residues. The CDR3 nucleotides read TGTGCCAGCAGCTTTACTACAGGTACCTACGAGCAGTACTTC. Protein product: CASSFTTGTYEQYF. Together with reference TRBV7-2 and TRBJ2-7, the CDR3 gives the full variable domain: GAGVSQSPSNKVTEKGKDVELRCDPISGHTALYWYRQSLGQGLEFLIYFQGNSAPDKSGLPSDRFSAERTGGSVSTLTIQRTQQEDSAVYLCASSFTTGTYEQYFGPGTRLTVT.

V usage is TRBV15 and J usage is TRBJ2-5, with 7 bases aligning to TRBD2. This CDR3 contains 17 residues. Germline-derived CDR1 and CDR2 are LNHNV and YYDKDF (reference sequence). The ends lost 1 base at V and 4 bases at J; junction bases unmatched: 12. CDR3 DNA sequence: TGTGCCACCAGCAGAGGAGGAAGTGGCGGGAGAGGAGAGACCCAGTACTTC. It yields the protein CATSRGGSGGRGETQYF.

The CDR3 loop is CASSYLAETQYF. The CDR3, as DNA: TGTGCCAGCAGTTACCTCGCCGAGACCCAGTACTTC. J is TRBJ2-5 and V is TRBV6-6; D not certain. Deletions cut 2 bases from V and 5 bases from J, with 6 bases between. The CDR3 is 12 residues long. Germline CDR1 reads MNHNY; CDR2 reads SVGAGI (reference sequence).

This clone was picked up one time. The chain has TRBV9 and TRBJ2-1; 10 positions match TRBD2. The CDR3 covers 16 residues. Germline CDR1 SGDLS, CDR2 YYNGEE. The V segment lost 0 bases and the J segment 7 bases; nucleotides outside the gene matches: 7. CDR3 sequence reads: CASSVDLTSGANEQFF. The CDR3 DNA sequence: TGTGCCAGCAGCGTAGATTTAACTAGCGGGGCAAATGAGCAGTTCTTC.

The V and J genes are TRBV10-3 and TRBJ2-1; 8 nucleotides agree with TRBD2. This CDR3 spans 18 amino acids. The V and J ends lost 0 bases and 6 bases, in that order; junction bases with no gene match: 13. Germline V lookup: CDR1 ENHRY, CDR2 SYGVKD. CDR3 DNA: TGTGCCATCAGTGAGTCAGTTTTTCGGAGCGGGAGTACCAATGAGCAGTTCTTC. Translation gives CAISESVFRSGSTNEQFF.

This sequence joins TRBV9 and TRBJ2-1, with TRBD2 identical over 9 bases. The J segment lost 5 bases and the V segment lost 5 bases, leaving 11 bases of the junction unmatched. Per germline, CDR1 SGDLS and CDR2 YYNGEE. CDR3 size: 16 residues. The CDR3 nucleotides read TGTGCCAGCAGTCCATCCGGGACTAGCCTTAACAATGAGCAGTTCTTC. It specifies CASSPSGTSLNNEQFF.

V is TRBV5-6 and J is TRBJ2-3; 12 bases line up with TRBD2. Germline CDR1 SGHDT, CDR2 YYEEEE. The CDR3 has 19 amino acids. V lost 1 base, J lost 4 bases, and 13 bases stayed unmatched. In DNA, the CDR3 is TGTGCCAGCAGCTTGACAGGGGACTTGACTAGCGGGAGATCAGATACGCAGTATTTT. This sequence encodes CASSLTGDLTSGRSDTQYF. Using reference TRBV5-6 and TRBJ2-3 for the parts outside the CDR3, the full variable domain is DAGVTQSPTHLIKTRGQQVTLRCSPKSGHDTVSWYQQALGQGPQFIFQYYEEEERQRGNFPDRFSGHQFPNYSSELNVNALLLGDSALYLCASSLTGDLTSGRSDTQYFGPGTRLTVL.

In its sample, this clone was seen a few times. V gene TRBV15 combines with J gene TRBJ1-1, with D possibly TRBD1 on 5 matching bases. This CDR3 has 14 amino acids. V lost 1 base and J lost 2, with 8 bases in between. Germline V gene lookup returns CDR1 LNHNV and CDR2 YYDKDF (reference sequence). The chain's CDR3 is CATSRVGGNTEAFF. CDR3 nucleotides: TGTGCCACCAGCAGAGTGGGGGGAAACACTGAAGCTTTCTTT.

This clone was counted a single time. The chain links TRBV4-3 to TRBJ1-2; D ambiguous. Trimming pared 0 bases from V and 0 bases from J, leaving 11 bases between. The CDR3 covers 16 residues. Germline CDR1 and CDR2: LGHNA and YSLEER. The CDR3 sequence: CASSQESAVPNYGYTF. The CDR3 coding sequence is TGCGCCAGCAGCCAAGAGAGCGCAGTTCCTAACTATGGCTACACCTTC.

This clone has only one observation. The chain carries TRBV7-9 and TRBJ2-5; D is uncertain. The CDR3 has 13 amino acids. With 0 bases removed from V and 5 bases from J, the gap between germline ends came to 7 bases. Germline CDR1 is SEHNR and CDR2 is FQNEAQ (reference sequence). Written as DNA, the CDR3 is TGTGCCAGCAGCTTAGCTCGGCTTGAGACCCAGTACTTC. It codes for CASSLARLETQYF.

This chain connects TRBV2 to TRBJ2-5; 14 bases are shared with TRBD2. The CDR3 is made up of 16 amino acids. V shed 7 bases and J 3 bases; nucleotides not matched to a gene: 7. Germline assignment: CDR1 SNHLY and CDR2 FYNNEI. CDR3 nucleotide sequence: TGTGCCAGCACAACGGGACTAGCGGGAGCCAAAGAGACCCAGTACTTC. Amino acids: CASTTGLAGAKETQYF.

The V gene is TRBV11-2, the J gene TRBJ2-3; D gene unclear. The CDR3 length is 13 residues. The V and J ends lost 1 base and 1 base respectively, with 3 bases between them. Germline loops: CDR1 SGHAT, CDR2 FQNNGV. CDR3 DNA sequence: TGTGCCAGCAGCTTAGGGCGCACAGATACGCAGTATTTT. Protein: CASSLGRTDTQYF.